Listed here are 4 T cell receptor beta chains from one sample, sequenced in a study of T cell clones after liver transplantation. These TCRs' antigens remain unknown. Proliferating CFSE-low MLR cells were sequenced to define alloreactive TCRbeta sequences. The data were produced by immunoSEQ multiplex PCR, yet TCRdb's version contains in-frame clones alone and is incomplete. The data show about 4,800 clones, about two fifths seen once. Specimen: CD4+ T cells from cultured PBMCs. These receptors were collected from a human patient who received a liver transplant. The T cells may come from the graft donor.

A few counts support this clone. This rearrangement joins TRBV6-5 to TRBJ2-7, with 10 bases aligning to TRBD1. CDR1 and CDR2 from the germline V gene are MNHEY and SVGAGI. CDR3 size: 13 residues. V shed 7 bases and J 2 bases; nucleotides not matched to a gene: 2. CDR3 amino acids: CASMGQGPYEQYF. In nucleotides, the CDR3 is TGTGCCAGCATGGGACAGGGGCCCTACGAGCAGTACTTC.

This clone was counted a few times. The rearrangement joins TRBV2 to TRBJ2-3; TRBD1 matches at 7 bases. V lost 7 bases, J lost 8 bases, and 15 bases stayed unmatched. This CDR3 comprises 15 residues. Germline CDR1 reads SNHLY; CDR2 reads FYNNEI. DNA for the CDR3: TGTGCCAGCAACAAAGGGACAGCCGAAGGGGTTACGCAGTATTTT. Its translation: CASNKGTAEGVTQYF.

This clone occurred a few times. The V and J genes are TRBV19 and TRBJ2-5; D is possibly TRBD2 (6 bases). Germline V gives CDR1 LNHDA, CDR2 SQIVND (reference sequence). The CDR3 is made up of 16 amino acids. The V end was cut by 1 base, the J end by 4 bases, with 16 bases between. In DNA form, the CDR3 reads TGTGCCAGTAGTATAGGGTTCGCGGGAACAGGAGAGACCCAGTACTTC. This codes for CASSIGFAGTGETQYF.

Relative to its sample, this clone is medium-sized (0.01 to 0.1%). The chain recombines TRBV5-1 with TRBJ2-5; D might be TRBD1 or TRBD2, each matching 5 bases. Germline V gene sequence: CDR1 SGHRS, CDR2 YFSETQ. This CDR3 region has 13 residues. Trimming cost V 4 bases and J 5 bases, with 12 bases left between them. CDR3: CASSGTPGETQYF. The CDR3 DNA follows: TGCGCCAGCAGCGGGACCCCGGGGGAGACCCAGTACTTC.